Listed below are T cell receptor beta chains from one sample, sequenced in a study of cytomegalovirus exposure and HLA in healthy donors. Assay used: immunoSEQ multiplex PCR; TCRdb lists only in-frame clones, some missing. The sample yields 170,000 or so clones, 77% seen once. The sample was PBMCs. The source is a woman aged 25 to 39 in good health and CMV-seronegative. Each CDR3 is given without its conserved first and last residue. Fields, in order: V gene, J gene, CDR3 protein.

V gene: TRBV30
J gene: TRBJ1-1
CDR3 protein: AWTGGPTEAF

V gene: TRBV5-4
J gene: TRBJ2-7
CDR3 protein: ASSLGQSSYEQY

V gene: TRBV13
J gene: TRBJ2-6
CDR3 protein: ASRKQGFGANVLT

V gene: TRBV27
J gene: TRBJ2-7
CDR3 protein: ASRRSSGHYEQY

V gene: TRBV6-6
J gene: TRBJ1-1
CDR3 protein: ASSYGWEAF

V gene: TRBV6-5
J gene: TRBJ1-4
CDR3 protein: ASSFHRGANEKLF

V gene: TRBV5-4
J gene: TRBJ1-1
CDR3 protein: ASSSVMNTEAF

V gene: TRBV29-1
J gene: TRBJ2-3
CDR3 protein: SVSRTSGRVLGTDTQY

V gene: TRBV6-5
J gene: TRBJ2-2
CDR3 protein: ASSRDRQTGELF

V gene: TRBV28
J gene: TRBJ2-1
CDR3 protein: ASSFRLGPVNEQF

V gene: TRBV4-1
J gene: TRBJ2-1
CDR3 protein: ASSQIGLPRDNEQF

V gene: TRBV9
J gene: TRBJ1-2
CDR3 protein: ASGGGGGGYYGYT

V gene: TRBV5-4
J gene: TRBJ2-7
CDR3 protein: ASSLDRGHEQY

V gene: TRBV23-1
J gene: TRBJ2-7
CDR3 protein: ASSGASGPYEQY

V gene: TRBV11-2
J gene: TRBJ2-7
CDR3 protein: ASSPGAGFYEQY

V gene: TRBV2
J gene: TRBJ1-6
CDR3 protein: ASSDPEGDNSPLH

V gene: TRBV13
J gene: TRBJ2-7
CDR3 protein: ASSPRTSGSEQY